The 28 T cell receptor beta chains presented below share a single source sample, sequenced in a study of cytomegalovirus exposure and HLA in healthy donors. The PCR made use of 60 Vbeta and 13 Jbeta primers. Assay: immunoSEQ multiplex PCR; the TCRdb copy retains only in-frame clones and omits some. The table lists about 130,000 clones, around 74% of them singletons. The source material was PBMCs. All receptors come from a woman aged 45-59 years in good health and CMV-seropositive.

The chain has TRBV7-2 and TRBJ1-2; 9 bases match TRBD1. The CDR3 loop spans 14 amino acids. Trimming took 5 bases from V and 8 from J; bases not matched to a gene: 9. CDR1 is SGHTA, CDR2 FQGNSA, per germline. The CDR3 protein is CASSPYGGQGGYTF. The CDR3, as DNA: TGTGCCAGCAGCCCATACGGGGGACAGGGAGGCTACACCTTC.

CDR3 region: CASSLGQFPSYEQYF. Here the CDR3 DNA reads TGTGCCAGCAGCTTAGGGCAGTTCCCATCCTACGAGCAGTACTTC. This chain joins TRBV7-2 and TRBJ2-7; D is unresolved. The germline V gene has CDR1 SGHTA and CDR2 FQGNSA. Trimming left V 1 base short and J 1 base short, with 11 bases between. This CDR3 comprises 15 residues. Full variable domain (outside the CDR3, taken from reference TRBV7-2 and TRBJ2-7): GAGVSQSPSNKVTEKGKDVELRCDPISGHTALYWYRQSLGQGLEFLIYFQGNSAPDKSGLPSDRFSAERTGGSVSTLTIQRTQQEDSAVYLCASSLGQFPSYEQYFGPGTRLTVT.

The sample holds one count of this clone. V is TRBV28 and J is TRBJ2-7; the D is unclear. Trimming removed 3 bases from V and 0 bases from J, with 6 bases in between. This CDR3 is built from 13 residues. CDR1 and CDR2 (germline): MDHEN, SYDVKM. The CDR3 sequence: CASSFVSSYEQYF. CDR3 DNA sequence: TGTGCCAGCAGTTTCGTGAGCTCCTACGAGCAGTACTTC.

J is TRBJ2-7 and V is TRBV5-1; tentatively, D is TRBD1 (7 bases). V lost 0 bases, J lost 3 bases, and 13 bases lay in between. Germline values: CDR1 SGHRS, CDR2 YFSETQ. This CDR3 has 15 residues. CDR3 sequence reads: CASSLGGTDLYEQYF. The DNA of the CDR3 is TGCGCCAGCAGCTTGGGCGGGACAGACCTCTACGAGCAGTACTTC.

The chain carries TRBV7-2 and TRBJ2-1, with 13 bases matching TRBD2. The length of the CDR3 is 15 residues. The germline V gene has CDR1 SGHTA and CDR2 FQGNSA. Trimming took 5 bases from V and 10 from J; bases not matched to a gene: 8. The CDR3 DNA reads as TGTGCCAGCAGCATCATAGGGGGACTAGCGGGGGAGCAGTTCTTC. Its protein is CASSIIGGLAGEQFF.

The V call is TRBV30, the J call TRBJ2-3; 11 positions match TRBD1. J was trimmed by 6 bases and V by 0 bases; bases with no gene match: 2. CDR1 and CDR2 (germline): GTSNPN, SVGIG (reference sequence). This CDR3 region has 14 residues. CDR3 sequence: CAWSVGQGADTQYF. CDR3 DNA sequence: TGTGCCTGGAGTGTAGGACAGGGGGCGGATACGCAGTATTTT.

CDR3 DNA: TGTGCCAGCAGCTTAGGACAGGCCCGAGATGGCTACACCTTC. The encoded protein is CASSLGQARDGYTF. J is TRBJ1-2 and V is TRBV7-9, with D possibly TRBD1 on 6 matching bases. Trimming cost V 1 base and J 6 bases, with 12 bases left between them. Germline V CDR1 and CDR2: SEHNR, FQNEAQ (reference sequence). CDR3 length: 14 residues.

This chain uses TRBV2 with TRBJ1-5; TRBD1 might be the D (5 bases). The V and J ends lost 3 bases and 5 bases respectively, with 8 bases between them. Germline lookup yields CDR1 SNHLY and CDR2 FYNNEI. The CDR3 runs to 13 residues. The CDR3 loop is CASSEDIHQPQHF. Here the CDR3 DNA reads TGTGCCAGCAGTGAGGACATACATCAGCCCCAGCATTTT.

The V and J genes are TRBV7-2 and TRBJ1-4; 7 positions match TRBD1. This CDR3 region has 15 residues. The V gene's germline CDR1 is SGHTA and CDR2 FQGNSA. V lost 5 bases, J lost 3 bases, and 6 bases stayed unmatched. CDR3 loop: CASSAHRGPNEKLFF. In nucleotides, the CDR3 is TGTGCCAGCAGCGCCCACAGGGGCCCTAATGAAAAACTGTTTTTT.

The V gene is TRBV19, the J gene TRBJ2-2; D is perhaps TRBD2 (6 bases). Germline loops: CDR1 LNHDA, CDR2 SQIVND (reference sequence). The germline V and J ends were trimmed by 6 bases and 4 bases, with 9 bases remaining between them. The CDR3 extends over 13 amino acids. CDR3 region: CASSGSGTGELFF. As DNA, the CDR3 is TGTGCCAGTAGCGGGAGCGGCACCGGGGAGCTGTTTTTT. Combining the CDR3 with reference TRBV19 and TRBJ2-2 gives the whole variable domain DGGITQSPKYLFRKEGQNVTLSCEQNLNHDAMYWYRQDPGQGLRLIYYSQIVNDFQKGDIAEGYSVSREKKESFPLTVTSAQKNPTAFYLCASSGSGTGELFFGEGSRLTVL.

The chain joins TRBV5-1 to TRBJ2-3, with 9 bases fitting TRBD1. With V trimmed by 5 bases and J by 3 bases, 7 bases remained unmatched. The CDR3 is 15 residues long. The germline CDR1 and CDR2 sequences are SGHRS and YFSETQ. As DNA, the CDR3 is TGCGCCAGCAGGCACGGACAGGGGACGACAGATACGCAGTATTTT. This sequence encodes CASRHGQGTTDTQYF.

This clone was counted between two and nine times. The rearrangement links TRBV6-5 to TRBJ1-4, with TRBD1 matching 9 bases. J was trimmed by 3 bases and V by 8 bases; bases with no gene match: 4. The CDR3 runs 14 residues. Germline V gives CDR1 MNHEY, CDR2 SVGAGI. The CDR3 nucleotides are TGTGCCAGCGGAAGGACAGGGGCTAATGAAAAACTGTTTTTT. Translation: CASGRTGANEKLFF.

The CDR3 coding sequence is TGTGCCAGTAGTTTCCTCGACAGAATCAATCAGCCCCAGCATTTT. Translated: CASSFLDRINQPQHF. This chain joins TRBV19 and TRBJ1-5; TRBD1 is a possible D gene (5 bases). The ends were cut back, 5 bases at V and 3 bases at J, with 14 bases in the middle. Germline assignment: CDR1 LNHDA and CDR2 SQIVND (reference sequence). This CDR3 is 15 amino acids long.

Remarks on this clone: One end of the junction varies from germline; a read error may be responsible. This sample also contains other DNA sequences that code for the same CDR3. The V gene is TRBV11-2, the J gene TRBJ2-3, with 8 bases identical to TRBD2. CDR3 length: 10 amino acids. Germline V gene data show CDR1 as SGHAT and CDR2 as FQNNGV. CDR3 nucleotides: TGTGCCAGCAGCTCAGGACTAGCCGATTTT. Protein sequence: CASSSGLADF.

The chain uses TRBV27 and TRBJ2-1, with TRBD2 matching over 10 bases. CDR3 length: 20 amino acids. V lost 0 bases to trimming and J lost 0 bases; unmatched junction nucleotides: 11. Germline assignment: CDR1 MNHEY and CDR2 SMNVEV (reference sequence). CDR3 in DNA: TGTGCCAGCAGTTTATCTGGTAGCGGGGGGCTATTTTCCTCCTACAATGAGCAGTTCTTC. Amino acid sequence: CASSLSGSGGLFSSYNEQFF.

The chain couples TRBV9 to TRBJ2-5, with 10 bases lining up with TRBD2. The CDR3 loop spans 15 amino acids. The germline CDR1 and CDR2 sequences are SGDLS and YYNGEE. The V and J ends lost 0 bases and 4 bases, in that order; junction bases with no gene match: 3. The CDR3 coding sequence is TGTGCCAGCAGCGTAGCTAGCGGGGGAAGAGAGACCCAGTACTTC. Its protein is CASSVASGGRETQYF.

V usage is TRBV7-8 and J usage is TRBJ1-1; 7 bases fit TRBD1. Looked up from germline, CDR1 is SGHVS and CDR2 is FQNEAQ. The CDR3 has 15 residues. The V gene end was trimmed by 5 bases and the J gene end by 1 base; junction bases not matched to a gene: 7. The CDR3 bases are TGTGCCAGCAGCAGGGACAGAGGGGAGAACACTGAAGCTTTCTTT. This gives the protein CASSRDRGENTEAFF.

V gene TRBV9 combines with J gene TRBJ1-4, with 9 bases matching TRBD1. CDR1 SGDLS and CDR2 YYNGEE come from the germline V gene. The CDR3 extends over 16 amino acids. The V and J ends lost 0 bases and 8 bases, in that order; junction bases with no gene match: 8. The CDR3 loop reads CASSVDAGQGTEKLFF. The CDR3 nucleotides are TGTGCCAGCAGCGTAGATGCCGGACAGGGGACGGAAAAACTGTTTTTT.

This clone was counted a few times. The chain recombines TRBV5-5 with TRBJ2-3; 11 bases map to TRBD2. Trimming took 0 bases from V and 1 from J; bases not matched to a gene: 7. CDR3 length: 18 amino acids. Germline values: CDR1 SGHKS, CDR2 YYEKEE (reference sequence). The CDR3 loop is CASSLGLAGGPRTDTQYF. For the CDR3, the DNA is TGTGCCAGCAGCTTGGGCCTAGCGGGGGGCCCCCGCACAGATACGCAGTATTTT.

The chain recombines TRBV11-3 with TRBJ2-5, with D possibly being TRBD1 (6 bases). Trimming left V 5 bases short and J 5 bases short, with 12 bases between. The CDR3 extends over 13 amino acids. CDR1 is SGHNT, CDR2 YENEEA, per germline. CDR3 protein: CASSHRAEETQYF. The CDR3 nucleotides are TGTGCCAGCAGCCACAGGGCCGAGGAGACCCAGTACTTC. Based on the CDR3 plus reference TRBV11-3 and TRBJ2-5, the full variable domain is EAGVVQSPRYKIIEKKQPVAFWCNPISGHNTLYWYLQNLGQGPELLIRYENEEAVDDSQLPKDRFSAERLKGVDSTLKIQPAELGDSAVYLCASSHRAEETQYFGPGTRLLVL.

This chain links TRBV5-5 with TRBJ2-1; 10 nucleotides agree with TRBD2. With 4 bases clipped from V and 4 bases from J, the junction kept 5 bases outside the gene matches. The CDR3 loop spans 15 amino acids. Germline V gene sequence: CDR1 SGHKS, CDR2 YYEKEE (reference sequence). The CDR3 DNA reads TGTGCCAGCAGCGAGCGGGGGGGCGGGTACAATGAGCAGTTCTTC. Protein: CASSERGGGYNEQFF.

This chain uses TRBV2 with TRBJ2-3, with TRBD2 matching over 7 bases. The CDR3 totals 14 residues. V shed 7 bases and J 2 bases; nucleotides not matched to a gene: 6. The V gene's germline CDR1 is SNHLY and CDR2 FYNNEI. In DNA, the CDR3 is TGTGCCAGCAACGGAGGGACTATCACAGATACGCAGTATTTT. It encodes CASNGGTITDTQYF.

The chain has TRBV5-4 and TRBJ2-7, with a tentative D call TRBD1 (6 bases). The V end lost 4 bases, the J end lost 7 bases, and 24 bases lay between the germline ends. Germline CDR1 SGHNT, CDR2 YYREEE (reference sequence). The CDR3 consists of 16 residues. Here the CDR3 DNA reads TGTGCCAGCAGCCTAGACAGGAGGCAGGGCTCTAGGGAGCAGTACTTC. As protein: CASSLDRRQGSREQYF.

The chain combines TRBV29-1 with TRBJ2-5, with D tentatively TRBD2 (5 bases). This CDR3 spans 12 amino acids. V was clipped by 0 bases and J by 9 bases, with 11 bases between them. Germline V lookup: CDR1 SQVTM, CDR2 ANQGSEA. The CDR3 reads CSVEEVGSAQYF. The CDR3, as DNA: TGCAGCGTTGAAGAAGTTGGGAGTGCCCAGTACTTC.

The chain is built from TRBV10-3 and TRBJ2-4, with 13 bases matching TRBD2. The germline V gene has CDR1 ENHRY and CDR2 SYGVKD. With V trimmed by 3 bases and J by 5 bases, 7 bases remained unmatched. CDR3 size: 17 residues. Here the CDR3 reads CAISDRGLAGEQNIQYF. CDR3 DNA: TGTGCCATCAGTGACCGAGGACTAGCGGGGGAGCAAAACATTCAGTACTTC.

This chain connects TRBV18 to TRBJ1-2; no firm D call. Trimming removed 3 bases at V and 3 bases at J, with 5 bases between. Germline assignment: CDR1 KGHSH and CDR2 LQKENI. CDR3 length equals 12 residues. The CDR3 nucleotides are TGTGCCAGCTCACCCCTATACTATGGCTACACCTTC. It yields the protein CASSPLYYGYTF.

The J gene is TRBJ2-2, the V gene TRBV2, with 7 nucleotides matching TRBD1. The CDR3 is 16 residues long. V lost 2 bases to trimming and J lost 2 bases; unmatched junction nucleotides: 5. Per germline, CDR1 SNHLY and CDR2 FYNNEI. Written as DNA, the CDR3 is TGTGCCAGCAGTGAATCCGGGACAGATAACACCGGGGAGCTGTTTTTT. Translated, it gives CASSESGTDNTGELFF.

This clone turned up a few times. The chain uses TRBV7-8 and TRBJ1-6; 8 bases map to TRBD1. The CDR3 is 19 residues long. Trimming at V came to 2 bases and at J to 0 bases, leaving 9 bases not matched to a gene. The V gene's germline CDR1 is SGHVS and CDR2 FQNEAQ. The CDR3 sequence is CASSLSRAGTGSYNSPLHF. In nucleotides, the CDR3 is TGTGCCAGCAGCTTAAGTCGCGCCGGGACAGGCTCCTATAATTCACCCCTCCACTTT.